The next 30 T cell receptor beta chains were all read from a single sample in a study of neurological immune-mediated disorders. MiXCR was run by TCRdb on the 5' RACE reads, yielding one entry per CDR3 protein. The sample lists some 27,000 distinct CDR3 sequences, under 8% occurring once. The sample was PBMCs. Receptors were obtained from a woman aged 50 to 65 in good health.

This clonotype was detected many times. V usage is TRBV12-3 or TRBV12-4 and J usage is TRBJ1-1, with D perhaps matching TRBD1 (5 bases). Trimming took 8 bases from V and 11 from J, leaving 18 bases between them. The CDR3 sequence is 12 residues long. The CDR3 region has the DNA TGTGCCAGCCGCCGGGACGCCGATGTTGCTTTCTTT. Translation gives CASRRDADVAFF.

This clonotype was observed many times. The chain combines TRBV24-1 with TRBJ2-1; unclear D gene. Trimming removed 4 bases at V and 2 bases at J, with 14 bases between. This CDR3 spans 16 amino acids. Germline CDR1 reads KGHDR; CDR2 reads SFDVKD. The CDR3 nucleotides read TGTGCCACCAGTGACCCCCCGGCGCTGACCTACAATGAGCAGTTCTTC. This encodes CATSDPPALTYNEQFF.

This clonotype is labeled medium-sized. The gene calls are TRBV7-2 and TRBJ2-7; D is perhaps TRBD2 (6 bases). The CDR3 is 19 residues long. V dropped 2 bases and J dropped 0 bases, with 23 bases sitting between them. Looked up from germline, CDR1 is SGHTA and CDR2 is FQGNSA. This CDR3 reads CASSLRFGSGNPNSYEQYF. For the CDR3, the DNA is TGTGCCAGCAGCTTACGATTTGGTAGCGGAAATCCCAACTCCTACGAGCAGTACTTC.

This clonotype has ten or more counts. The rearrangement joins TRBV5-1 to TRBJ2-2, with D perhaps given as TRBD1 or TRBD2 (5 bases each). The CDR3 contains 15 residues. Germline V gene data show CDR1 as SGHRS and CDR2 as YFSETQ. Trimming shortened V by 0 bases and J by 5 bases, and 11 bases separated the two germline ends. In nucleotides, the CDR3 is TGCGCCAGCAGCTTGGGGGGACCCTCAACCGGGGAGCTGTTTTTT. Translating gives CASSLGGPSTGELFF.

This clonotype was observed at least ten times. The chain recombines TRBV5-1 with TRBJ1-1, with 10 bases identical to TRBD1. The CDR3 runs 15 residues. The V segment lost 5 bases and the J segment 4 bases; nucleotides outside the gene matches: 8. CDR1 is SGHRS, CDR2 YFSETQ, per germline. CDR3 in amino acids: CASSPAGQGTTEAFF. The CDR3 bases are TGCGCCAGCAGTCCCGCGGGACAGGGGACCACTGAAGCTTTCTTT.

At least ten counts were recorded for this clonotype. The chain recombines TRBV7-2 with TRBJ2-4; no firm D call. The CDR3 spans 13 residues. Trimming removed 6 bases from V and 12 bases from J, with 18 bases in between. The germline CDR1 and CDR2 sequences are SGHTA and FQGNSA. CDR3 region: CASRTTAGNNQYF. The DNA of the CDR3 is TGTGCCAGCAGAACAACTGCAGGAAATAATCAGTACTTC.

This clonotype was seen a handful of times. The rearrangement links TRBV7-2 to TRBJ1-1; 9 bases fit TRBD1. This CDR3 is built from 14 residues. Germline V gene lookup returns CDR1 SGHTA and CDR2 FQGNSA. After removal of 4 bases from V and 5 bases from J, the junction contained 5 bases not matched to a gene. CDR3 in amino acids: CASSSGTGYTEAFF. The CDR3 DNA follows: TGTGCCAGCAGCTCCGGGACAGGGTATACTGAAGCTTTCTTT.

At least ten counts were recorded for this clonotype. This chain links TRBV4-1 with TRBJ1-6; D gene uncertain. The CDR3 sequence is 16 residues long. V was trimmed by 3 bases and J by 0 bases, leaving 9 bases between them. CDR1 is MGHRA, CDR2 YSYEKL, per germline. CDR3 sequence: CASSHTLSSYNSPLHF. DNA for the CDR3: TGCGCCAGCAGCCACACACTGAGCTCCTATAATTCACCCCTCCACTTT.

This clonotype has at least ten counts. The CDR3: CASSLTSGKYNEQFF. The CDR3 DNA reads TGTGCCAGCAGCTTGACTAGCGGGAAATACAATGAGCAGTTCTTC. The chain is built from TRBV7-6 and TRBJ2-1, with 11 positions matching TRBD2. The J segment lost 4 bases and the V segment lost 3 bases, leaving 2 bases of the junction unmatched. The CDR3 extends over 15 amino acids. Per the germline V gene, CDR1 is SGHVS and CDR2 is FNYEAQ.

This clonotype was recorded many times. This chain joins TRBV28 and TRBJ1-5; D gene uncertain. Germline CDR1 MDHEN, CDR2 SYDVKM. This CDR3 comprises 14 residues. V lost 4 bases and J 4 bases, leaving 11 bases between the germline ends. Here the CDR3 reads CASSSQVRNQPQHF. The DNA of the CDR3 is TGTGCCAGCAGTTCGCAGGTCAGGAATCAGCCCCAGCATTTT. The full variable domain, with the rest looked up from reference TRBV28 and TRBJ1-5, is DVKVTQSSRYLVKRTGEKVFLECVQDMDHENMFWYRQDPGLGLRLIYFSYDVKMKEKGDIPEGYSVSREKKERFSLILESASTNQTSMYLCASSSQVRNQPQHFGDGTRLSIL.

This clonotype was detected ten times or more. The rearrangement links TRBV28 to TRBJ2-7; 7 positions agree with TRBD2. The CDR3 contains 14 residues. CDR1 and CDR2 (germline): MDHEN, SYDVKM. V lost 5 bases and J lost 0; bases outside the gene matches: 4. This CDR3 reads CASSARGSSYEQYF. CDR3 coding DNA: TGTGCCAGCAGTGCCCGCGGGAGCTCCTACGAGCAGTACTTC. The whole variable domain, filled in from reference TRBV28 and TRBJ2-7, reads DVKVTQSSRYLVKRTGEKVFLECVQDMDHENMFWYRQDPGLGLRLIYFSYDVKMKEKGDIPEGYSVSREKKERFSLILESASTNQTSMYLCASSARGSSYEQYFGPGTRLTVT.

The sample holds many counts of this clonotype. This chain connects TRBV7-7 to TRBJ2-5, with 7 bases fitting TRBD1. CDR3 size: 16 residues. V lost 4 bases, J lost 2 bases, and 10 bases stayed unmatched. CDR1 and CDR2 from the germline V gene are SSHAT and FNYEAQ (reference sequence). The CDR3: CASSSGRGITQETQYF. The DNA for the CDR3 is TGTGCCAGCAGCTCCGGCAGGGGGATAACACAAGAGACCCAGTACTTC.

This clonotype was seen repeatedly, ten times or more. The rearrangement joins TRBV6-5 to TRBJ1-6; D not resolved. V gave up 6 bases and J gave up 7 bases, with 10 bases separating them. The germline CDR1 and CDR2 sequences are MNHEY and SVGAGI. The length of the CDR3 is 13 residues. The CDR3 coding sequence is TGTGCCAGCAGCACCGGGAGGAATTCACCCCTCCACTTT. It encodes CASSTGRNSPLHF.

For the CDR3, the DNA is TGCGCCAGCAGCCCTCAGGGGGCGGGGCTTGCAGATACGCAGTATTTT. Protein sequence: CASSPQGAGLADTQYF. The chain joins TRBV5-1 to TRBJ2-3; 8 bases align to TRBD1. Germline assignment: CDR1 SGHRS and CDR2 YFSETQ. The J segment lost 4 bases and the V segment lost 4 bases, leaving 11 bases of the junction unmatched. This CDR3 spans 16 amino acids. The full variable domain, its missing parts supplied by reference TRBV5-1 and TRBJ2-3, is KAGVTQTPRYLIKTRGQQVTLSCSPISGHRSVSWYQQTPGQGLQFLFEYFSETQRNKGNFPGRFSGRQFSNSRSEMNVSTLELGDSALYLCASSPQGAGLADTQYFGPGTRLTVL.

In its sample, this clonotype was seen many times. This chain links TRBV20-1 with TRBJ2-3, with D hard to call. Germline V gene data show CDR1 as DFQATT and CDR2 as SNEGSKA (reference sequence). CDR3 length: 14 amino acids. Trimming left V 5 bases short and J 0 bases short, with 12 bases between. In DNA form, the CDR3 reads TGCAGTGCTCGCTACCTAGGGAGCACAGATACGCAGTATTTT. Amino acid sequence: CSARYLGSTDTQYF.

The sample holds many counts of this clonotype. This chain joins TRBV5-1 and TRBJ1-2, with a tentative D call TRBD1 (6 bases). V lost 0 bases and J 7 bases, leaving 16 bases between the germline ends. CDR1 is SGHRS, CDR2 YFSETQ, per germline. CDR3 length: 15 residues. The CDR3 here is CASSLAAGVDGGYTF. Here the CDR3 DNA reads TGCGCCAGCAGCTTGGCTGCAGGGGTTGACGGTGGCTACACCTTC.

This clonotype was detected many times. The V and J genes are TRBV18 and TRBJ1-5; no firm D call. CDR3 size: 13 residues. V lost 3 bases to trimming and J lost 8 bases, with 11 bases between them. Germline-derived CDR1 and CDR2 are KGHSH and LQKENI. This CDR3 is CASSPGYKEPQHF. DNA of the CDR3: TGTGCCAGCTCACCCGGGTATAAGGAGCCCCAGCATTTT.

This clonotype was observed many times. CDR3 sequence reads: CSARETGGDYNEQFF. CDR3 coding DNA: TGCAGTGCTAGAGAGACGGGGGGCGACTACAATGAGCAGTTCTTC. V and J are TRBV20-1 and TRBJ2-1; a weak D match, TRBD2 (7 bases). This CDR3 comprises 15 residues. V shed 0 bases and J shed 3 bases, with 12 bases lying between them. The germline CDR1 and CDR2 sequences are DFQATT and SNEGSKA (reference sequence).

This clonotype was observed many times. This chain connects TRBV20-1 to TRBJ2-7; TRBD2 matches 7 bases. V was pared by 3 bases and J by 3 bases, with 11 bases of the junction left unmatched. This CDR3 comprises 15 residues. CDR1 is DFQATT, CDR2 SNEGSKA, per germline (reference sequence). In DNA form, the CDR3 reads TGCAGTGCTAGCCCTCTGGGAGGGGAAGTCTACGAGCAGTACTTC. Translated: CSASPLGGEVYEQYF.

This clonotype has at least ten counts. The chain employs TRBV7-2 and TRBJ2-1, with no clear D. Trimming cost V 3 bases and J 9 bases, with 6 bases left between them. This CDR3 has 11 residues. CDR1 SGHTA and CDR2 FQGNSA come from the germline V gene. The CDR3 is CASSFRGEQFF. The DNA for the CDR3 is TGTGCCAGCAGCTTTAGAGGTGAGCAGTTCTTC.

The table lists this clonotype with many counts. The CDR3 protein is CASSLDNRNYGYTF. For the CDR3, the DNA is TGCGCCAGCAGCTTGGATAACAGGAACTATGGCTACACCTTC. The rearrangement links TRBV5-1 to TRBJ1-2; possible D gene TRBD1, 5 bases. The CDR3 is 14 amino acids. V was pared by 0 bases and J by 2 bases, with 8 bases between. In germline, CDR1 is SGHRS, CDR2 YFSETQ.

The genes are TRBV7-9 and TRBJ2-5, with D perhaps given as TRBD1 or TRBD2 (5 bases each). V was cut by 2 bases and J by 5 bases, with 15 bases left in between. CDR3 length equals 15 residues. Germline CDR1 is SEHNR and CDR2 is FQNEAQ (reference sequence). CDR3 nucleotide sequence: TGTGCCAGCAGCTTATATGGGCAGGGACGGGAGACCCAGTACTTC. Its translation is CASSLYGQGRETQYF.

This clonotype was picked up many times. The rearrangement joins TRBV9 to TRBJ2-6; 7 bases are shared with TRBD2. This CDR3 comprises 17 residues. Germline CDR1 is SGDLS and CDR2 is YYNGEE. J gave up 4 bases and V 4 bases, and 11 bases lay outside the gene matches. CDR3 nucleotide sequence: TGTGCCAGCAGCCCCCGGGGAGGGGCCGCAGGGGCCAACGTCCTGACTTTC. Translating gives CASSPRGGAAGANVLTF.

J is TRBJ1-6 and V is TRBV5-1; D gene ambiguous. The CDR3 is 18 residues long. Germline V CDR1 and CDR2: SGHRS, YFSETQ. Between the trimmed V and J ends, which lost 0 bases and 0 bases, there was a span of 13 bases. The chain's CDR3 is CASSLVNDMSSYNSPLHF. The CDR3, as DNA: TGCGCCAGCAGCTTGGTAAACGACATGAGCTCCTATAATTCACCCCTCCACTTT. The variable domain in full, completed from reference TRBV5-1 and TRBJ1-6, reads KAGVTQTPRYLIKTRGQQVTLSCSPISGHRSVSWYQQTPGQGLQFLFEYFSETQRNKGNFPGRFSGRQFSNSRSEMNVSTLELGDSALYLCASSLVNDMSSYNSPLHFGNGTRLTVT.

This clonotype was seen at least ten times. The chain uses TRBV9 and TRBJ2-3; TRBD1 agrees at 9 bases. Germline-derived CDR1 and CDR2 are SGDLS and YYNGEE. V gave up 3 bases and J gave up 4 bases; unmatched junction bases: 3. The length of the CDR3 is 14 residues. This CDR3 is CASSAGQGPDTQYF. CDR3 in DNA: TGTGCCAGCAGCGCGGGACAGGGCCCAGATACGCAGTATTTT.

In this sample, this clonotype turned up many times. The rearrangement joins TRBV5-1 to TRBJ1-1; D remains unclear. The CDR3 length is 16 residues. Per the germline V gene, CDR1 is SGHRS and CDR2 is YFSETQ. Trimming removed 0 bases at V and 1 base at J, with 13 bases between. CDR3 sequence (DNA): TGCGCCAGCAGCTTGGCCCAGGCGGAACGGAACACTGAAGCTTTCTTT. Amino acid sequence: CASSLAQAERNTEAFF.

This clonotype was counted ten times or more. CDR3 bases: TGTGCCAGCAGCTTAGGTCCACTAGCGGGTAACACAGATACGCAGTATTTT. Encoded protein: CASSLGPLAGNTDTQYF. The chain links TRBV7-2 to TRBJ2-3; 9 bases agree with TRBD2. CDR1 is SGHTA and CDR2 is FQGNSA in the germline V gene. The CDR3 sequence is 17 residues long. The junction had 7 bases not matched to a gene; V was cut back by 1 base and J by 2 bases.

There are many counts of this clonotype. In DNA, the CDR3 is TGCGCCAGCAGCTTTAAGGGTTCCAGCACAGATACGCAGTATTTT. Amino acid sequence: CASSFKGSSTDTQYF. The chain is built from TRBV5-1 and TRBJ2-3; no reliable D call. CDR3 length: 15 residues. Looked up from germline, CDR1 is SGHRS and CDR2 is YFSETQ. V lost 2 bases to trimming and J lost 0 bases, with 10 bases between them.

This clonotype was seen repeatedly, ten times or more. The V call is TRBV5-1, the J call TRBJ2-7, with D hard to call. The germline V and J ends were trimmed by 2 bases and 2 bases, with 11 bases remaining between them. The CDR3 runs to 14 residues. Germline CDR1 reads SGHRS; CDR2 reads YFSETQ. The CDR3 region is CASSLQNPTYEQYF. CDR3 sequence (DNA): TGCGCCAGCAGCTTACAGAACCCCACCTACGAGCAGTACTTC. The full variable domain, completed using reference TRBV5-1 and TRBJ2-7, is KAGVTQTPRYLIKTRGQQVTLSCSPISGHRSVSWYQQTPGQGLQFLFEYFSETQRNKGNFPGRFSGRQFSNSRSEMNVSTLELGDSALYLCASSLQNPTYEQYFGPGTRLTVT.

Many counts were recorded for this clonotype. J is TRBJ2-2 and V is TRBV5-1; 7 bases match TRBD1. The CDR3 length is 13 residues. CDR1 is SGHRS, CDR2 YFSETQ, per germline. The V and J ends lost 4 bases and 5 bases, in that order; junction bases with no gene match: 2. CDR3 DNA: TGCGCCAGCAGCGTGACAGGGACCGGGGAGCTGTTTTTT. It encodes CASSVTGTGELFF.